The 2 T cell receptor beta chains presented below share a single source sample, sequenced in a study of blood T cell repertoires in COVID-19. This table comes from immunoSEQ multiplex PCR, and its TCRdb copy is limited to in-frame clones, with some not included. Of 200,000 to 300,000 clones in the sample, 70% to 90% were seen once. The sequencing sample was made of peripheral blood. Receptors were obtained from a man in his thirties or forties with active or convalescent COVID-19.

The rearrangement links TRBV5-6 to TRBJ2-3; maybe TRBD1 (6 bases). Germline V gives CDR1 SGHDT, CDR2 YYEEEE. This CDR3 region has 14 residues. V gave up 4 bases and J gave up 5 bases, with 14 bases separating them. The CDR3 region is CASSLMTGGDTQYF. As DNA, the CDR3 is TGTGCCAGCAGCCTCATGACAGGAGGAGATACGCAGTATTTT.

The chain combines TRBV14 with TRBJ1-4, with D possibly TRBD1 on 6 matching bases. Trimming left V 6 bases short and J 8 bases short, with 13 bases between. The CDR3 has 13 residues. CDR1 and CDR2 (germline): SGHDN, FVKESK. The chain's CDR3 is CASSPGVWEKLFF. The CDR3 region has the DNA TGTGCCAGCAGTCCAGGGGTCTGGGAAAAACTGTTTTTT.